This TCR beta chain was sequenced in a study of OX40 agonist ivuxolimab in advanced cancers. Whole-study results and caveats: The work left the antigen specificity of expanded peripheral T cells undetermined.

A word on this clone: Antigen specificity is unknown.

Assay used: immunoSEQ multiplex PCR; TCRdb lists only in-frame clones, some missing. Of over 15,000 clones in the sample, 67% were seen once. Germline V gene data show CDR1 as MNHNY and CDR2 as SVGAGI (reference sequence). V was trimmed by 7 bases and J by 5 bases, leaving 17 bases between them. The CDR3 length is 14 residues. Blood specimens came from baseline, cycle 4 day 1, and cycle 7 day 1. This material consisted of CD4+ or CD8+ T cells sorted from blood, taken in a trial of the OX40 agonist ivuxolimab. This chain links TRBV6-6 with TRBJ1-1, with unresolved D. This clonotype was obtained from an adult with an advanced solid tumor such as melanoma, head and neck, liver or kidney cancer. The CDR3 spells CASTLATSRTEAFF. The CDR3 DNA reads TGTGCCAGCACCCTCGCAACAAGTAGGACTGAAGCTTTCTTT.